These 26 T cell receptor beta chains came from one sample sequenced in a study of T cell changes during pregnancy in multiple sclerosis. Assay: immunoSEQ multiplex PCR; the TCRdb copy retains only in-frame clones and omits some. The data show about 24,000 clones, 70% to 90% seen once. The sample here was CD8+ T cells from peripheral blood mononuclear cells, taken in the first trimester of pregnancy. The source of these receptors is a female donor in good health, enrolled as a control in a pregnancy study.

This chain uses TRBV4-1 with TRBJ1-1; no clear D gene. The CDR3 has 14 amino acids. CDR1 and CDR2 from the germline V gene are MGHRA and YSYEKL. Trimming stripped 4 bases from V and 5 bases from J, with 14 bases between. The CDR3 coding sequence is TGCGCCAGCAGCCCCCGTCGGGGAGGAACTGAAGCTTTCTTT. Amino acids: CASSPRRGGTEAFF.

This chain connects TRBV15 to TRBJ2-4; D might be TRBD1 (6 bases). Trimming removed 1 base at V and 3 bases at J, with 13 bases between. CDR1 is LNHNV, CDR2 YYDKDF, per germline (reference sequence). CDR3 length: 16 amino acids. CDR3 sequence: CATSRGRTEDKNIQYF. The DNA of the CDR3 is TGTGCCACCAGCAGAGGAAGGACAGAAGACAAAAACATTCAGTACTTC.

V and J are TRBV5-1 and TRBJ2-7, with 10 positions matching TRBD1. V shed 3 bases and J 3 bases; nucleotides not matched to a gene: 3. Germline-derived CDR1 and CDR2 are SGHRS and YFSETQ. This CDR3 is 14 amino acids long. The CDR3 nucleotides are TGCGCCAGCAGCTCGGACAGGGGGGGCTACGAGCAGTACTTC. It codes for CASSSDRGGYEQYF.

The chain recombines TRBV6-5 with TRBJ1-4; maybe TRBD1 (5 bases). V was cut by 6 bases and J by 1 base, with 9 bases left in between. Germline V gene sequence: CDR1 MNHEY, CDR2 SVGAGI. CDR3 length equals 14 residues. The CDR3 sequence: CASSPRETNEKLFF. For the CDR3, the DNA is TGTGCCAGCAGCCCCAGGGAAACTAATGAAAAACTGTTTTTT.

The genes are TRBV2 and TRBJ2-1; 8 nucleotides align to TRBD2. Looked up from germline, CDR1 is SNHLY and CDR2 is FYNNEI. This CDR3 contains 15 residues. V shed 4 bases, J shed 3 bases, and the junction held 5 bases outside the gene matches. As DNA, the CDR3 is TGTGCCAGCAGTGTTGCGGGGGGTAACTACAATGAGCAGTTCTTC. This codes for CASSVAGGNYNEQFF.

A word on this clone: Sequence at one end of the junction differs from germline and may be a read error. The chain is built from TRBV6-5 and TRBJ2-7; 7 bases map to TRBD1. The CDR3 is 15 amino acids. Germline CDR1 MNHEY, CDR2 SVGAGI. This CDR3 is CAGSYGDRSTYEQYF. The CDR3 DNA follows: TGTGCCGGCAGTTACGGGGACAGATCCACCTACGAGCAGTACTTC.

The chain uses TRBV19 and TRBJ1-4, with 8 bases fitting TRBD1. Per the germline V gene, CDR1 is LNHDA and CDR2 is SQIVND (reference sequence). This CDR3 has 16 amino acids. V trimming: 1 base; J trimming: 2 bases; junction bases outside the gene matches: 3. CDR3 residues: CASSIGGQATNEKLFF. CDR3 sequence (DNA): TGTGCCAGTAGTATAGGGGGACAGGCTACTAATGAAAAACTGTTTTTT.

The DNA of the CDR3 is TGCGCCAGCAGCCCCGCCGGCAGGATCTACGAGCAGTACTTC. Amino acid sequence: CASSPAGRIYEQYF. The chain carries TRBV4-3 and TRBJ2-7, with D hard to call. Germline CDR1 LGHNA, CDR2 YSLEER. V was shortened by 4 bases and J by 3 bases, with 13 bases between the two germline ends. The CDR3 covers 14 residues.

This rearrangement joins TRBV19 to TRBJ1-1; possibly TRBD1 for D (6 bases). This CDR3 has 13 amino acids. Germline V gene data show CDR1 as LNHDA and CDR2 as SQIVND (reference sequence). V was trimmed by 5 bases and J by 6 bases, leaving 13 bases between them. DNA of the CDR3: TGTGCCAGTAGTCCGGACAGATCGGCTGAAGCTTTCTTT. It yields the protein CASSPDRSAEAFF.

The chain carries TRBV30 and TRBJ2-2; 8 bases are a match to TRBD1. The CDR3 length is 14 residues. J lost 4 bases, V lost 5 bases, and 6 bases had no gene match. Germline V gene lookup returns CDR1 GTSNPN and CDR2 SVGIG (reference sequence). The CDR3 reads CAWFQGAGTGELFF. The CDR3 DNA reads as TGTGCCTGGTTTCAGGGGGCCGGCACCGGGGAGCTGTTTTTT.

This rearrangement joins TRBV4-1 to TRBJ1-5; perhaps TRBD1 as D (6 bases). V lost 2 bases and J lost 6, with 11 bases in between. There are 14 residues in the CDR3. Germline values: CDR1 MGHRA, CDR2 YSYEKL. This CDR3 is CASSQTGKSQPQHF. The CDR3 nucleotides read TGCGCCAGCAGCCAAACAGGGAAATCTCAGCCCCAGCATTTT.

The table lists this clone with a count of one. V and J are TRBV9 and TRBJ2-7; 10 positions match TRBD1. From germline, CDR1 is SGDLS and CDR2 YYNGEE. Unmatched junction bases numbered 4, after V lost 4 bases and J lost 3 bases. This CDR3 is 14 amino acids long. The CDR3 region is CASSFGQGDYEQYF. For the CDR3, the DNA is TGTGCCAGCAGCTTCGGACAGGGGGACTACGAGCAGTACTTC.

There are a few counts of this clone. This chain joins TRBV25-1 and TRBJ1-1; D is undetermined. The CDR3 runs to 13 residues. The ends were cut back, 4 bases at V and 1 base at J, with 7 bases in the middle. The germline V gene has CDR1 MGHDK and CDR2 SYGVNS. Written as DNA, the CDR3 is TGTGCCAGCAGTGCAGGCTCGAACACTGAAGCTTTCTTT. Translation gives CASSAGSNTEAFF.

With regard to this clone: In the same sample, other DNA sequences code for this CDR3. This rearrangement joins TRBV4-1 to TRBJ2-1, with a weak D call TRBD1 (6 bases). The CDR3 is made up of 15 amino acids. The germline gives CDR1 MGHRA, CDR2 YSYEKL. The V end lost 0 bases, the J end lost 7 bases, and 13 bases lay between the germline ends. The CDR3 is CASSQEGRGGNEQFF. CDR3 bases: TGCGCCAGCAGCCAAGAGGGCAGGGGTGGGAATGAGCAGTTCTTC.

The chain combines TRBV6-5 with TRBJ1-4; D perhaps matches TRBD1 (5 bases). V shed 4 bases and J shed 0 bases, with 12 bases lying between them. Germline loops: CDR1 MNHEY, CDR2 SVGAGI. The CDR3 spans 16 residues. CDR3 residues: CASSSLKQATNEKLFF. CDR3 nucleotide sequence: TGTGCCAGCAGTTCCTTAAAACAGGCAACTAATGAAAAACTGTTTTTT.

The chain couples TRBV18 to TRBJ2-5; no definite D call. The CDR3 extends over 14 amino acids. Trimming removed 3 bases from V and 2 bases from J, with 10 bases in between. Germline V gene sequence: CDR1 KGHSH, CDR2 LQKENI. The CDR3 nucleotides are TGTGCCAGCTCACCCGTAGCCTGGCAAGAGACCCAGTACTTC. Residues: CASSPVAWQETQYF.

The chain is built from TRBV28 and TRBJ1-2, with 10 bases lining up with TRBD1. The CDR3 runs to 14 residues. The V and J ends lost 6 bases and 7 bases, in that order; junction bases with no gene match: 8. Germline assignment: CDR1 MDHEN and CDR2 SYDVKM. For the CDR3, the DNA is TGTGCCAGCAGCACACCGGGACAGGGGTTTGGCTACACCTTC. Its protein is CASSTPGQGFGYTF.

This chain joins TRBV7-9 and TRBJ2-4, with unresolved D. The CDR3 loop spans 14 amino acids. CDR1 is SEHNR, CDR2 FQNEAQ, per germline (reference sequence). With 5 bases removed from V and 8 bases from J, the gap between germline ends came to 16 bases. CDR3 sequence reads: CASSHNTFLDIQYF. CDR3 in DNA: TGTGCCAGCAGCCACAACACGTTCCTGGACATTCAGTACTTC.

This clone has more than one count but fewer than ten. J is TRBJ1-4 and V is TRBV4-3; D is undetermined. The V and J ends lost 0 bases and 5 bases respectively, with 19 bases between them. The CDR3 totals 18 residues. CDR1 LGHNA and CDR2 YSLEER come from the germline V gene. The CDR3 sequence: CASSQDRHENGRNEKLFF. CDR3 DNA: TGCGCCAGCAGCCAAGACAGACACGAAAATGGGAGGAATGAAAAACTGTTTTTT.

CDR3: CASSIDQPSGGEQFF. The CDR3 DNA reads TGTGCCAGTAGTATAGATCAACCTAGCGGGGGAGAGCAGTTCTTC. V and J are TRBV19 and TRBJ2-1; 10 bases line up with TRBD2. Germline V CDR1 and CDR2: LNHDA, SQIVND (reference sequence). The CDR3 is 15 amino acids. J lost 10 bases, V lost 0 bases, and 6 bases had no gene match.

The chain links TRBV7-9 to TRBJ1-2; 9 bases are shared with TRBD1. V lost 6 bases and J lost 3; bases outside the gene matches: 8. This CDR3 region has 15 residues. CDR1 is SEHNR, CDR2 FQNEAQ, per germline (reference sequence). The CDR3 here is CASRDGTGFDYGYTF. The CDR3 region has the DNA TGTGCCAGCAGAGATGGGACAGGGTTTGACTATGGCTACACCTTC.

This clone was seen a handful of times. The chain links TRBV25-1 to TRBJ2-5; D possibly corresponds to TRBD1 (5 bases). V shed 4 bases and J shed 7 bases, with 13 bases lying between them. Germline CDR1 is MGHDK and CDR2 is SYGVNS. The CDR3 is made up of 13 amino acids. CDR3 in DNA: TGTGCCAGCAGTGCTTGGGCAGGGTGGACCCAGTACTTC. Amino acids: CASSAWAGWTQYF.

V usage is TRBV19 and J usage is TRBJ1-1; D is ambiguous. CDR1 and CDR2 from the germline V gene are LNHDA and SQIVND (reference sequence). The V end lost 7 bases, the J end lost 0 bases, and 21 bases lay between the germline ends. The CDR3 covers 17 residues. The chain's CDR3 is CASTEGYQWAMNTEAFF. The CDR3 bases are TGTGCCAGTACGGAGGGTTACCAATGGGCCATGAACACTGAAGCTTTCTTT.

This chain joins TRBV6-5 and TRBJ2-4; 8 bases fit TRBD1. CDR3 length equals 14 residues. J lost 7 bases, V lost 6 bases, and 8 bases had no gene match. Germline lookup yields CDR1 MNHEY and CDR2 SVGAGI. The CDR3 region has the DNA TGTGCCAGCAGAGCTCTGGGACAGGTCAACATTCAGTACTTC. The encoded protein is CASRALGQVNIQYF.

The chain couples TRBV15 to TRBJ1-5; D uncertain. The germline V gene has CDR1 LNHNV and CDR2 YYDKDF (reference sequence). V was trimmed by 11 bases and J by 4 bases, leaving 15 bases between them. The length of the CDR3 is 13 residues. CDR3 protein: CASGGLGNQPQHF. CDR3 DNA sequence: TGTGCCTCGGGAGGTTTAGGGAATCAGCCCCAGCATTTT.

The chain is built from TRBV19 and TRBJ2-7; TRBD1 matches 8 bases. Losses at the gene ends were 5 bases for V and 5 bases for J; bases not matched to a gene: 8. In germline, CDR1 is LNHDA, CDR2 SQIVND (reference sequence). This CDR3 region has 14 residues. CDR3 DNA sequence: TGTGCCAGTAGTGTAGCAGGGGGCCGGAACGAGCAGTACTTC. It translates to CASSVAGGRNEQYF.